This is a list of T cell receptor beta chains from one sample in a study of blood T cells in healthy people across ages. TCRdb passed the 5' RACE reads through MiXCR, listing each CDR3 protein once. This table holds more than 800,000 distinct CDR3 sequences, less than 35% found once. The sequenced sample consisted of blood. Receptors originate from an elderly woman in good health. CDR3s include the opening cysteine and the closing phenylalanine or tryptophan. A D gene is named only where the DNA matches it firmly. Size is stated for part of the rows, as once, few or many counts, or as a class when the clone is expanded.

>.|TRBD1|TRBJ1-6|TRBV25-1
CASPDRRNSPLHF
TGTGCCAGTCCGGACAGGCGGAATTCACCCCTCCACTTT
>many|TRBD1|TRBJ1-5|TRBV12-3/TRBV12-4
CASRAGQGSQPQHF
TGTGCCAGCAGGGCGGGACAGGGTAGTCAGCCCCAGCATTTT
>.|.|TRBJ2-1|TRBV6-6
CASLGAATYNEQFF
TGTGCCAGCCTGGGGGCAGCGACCTACAATGAGCAGTTCTTC
>many|.|TRBJ2-1|TRBV7-8
CASSLVRVGVWEQFF
TGTGCCAGCAGCTTAGTACGCGTTGGGGTATGGGAGCAGTTCTTC
>.|TRBD2|TRBJ2-5|TRBV20-1
CSARGSGSVKETQYF
TGCAGTGCTAGAGGGAGCGGGAGTGTCAAAGAGACCCAGTACTTC
>few|.|TRBJ1-5|TRBV3-1
CASSQAGVGSNQPQHF
TGTGCCAGCAGCCAAGCAGGGGTGGGCAGCAATCAGCCCCAGCATTTT
>.|.|TRBJ1-5|TRBV18
CASSKTRQGPQHF
TGTGCCAGCTCTAAGACGCGGCAAGGGCCCCAGCATTTT
>many|.|TRBJ1-5|TRBV29-1
CSVGGMGNQPQHF
TGCAGCGTTGGGGGTATGGGTAATCAGCCCCAGCATTTT
>.|TRBD1|TRBJ2-1|TRBV5-1
CASSLDRSYIDEQFF
TGCGCCAGCAGCCTGGACAGGTCGTATATCGATGAGCAGTTCTTC
>.|.|TRBJ2-3|TRBV6-6
CASSDPFSTDTQYF
TGTGCCAGCAGCGACCCCTTCAGCACAGATACGCAGTATTTT
>.|.|TRBJ1-1|TRBV20-1
CSAPDNTEAFF
TGCAGTGCCCCTGACAACACTGAAGCTTTCTTT
>.|.|TRBJ2-1|TRBV6-2/TRBV6-3
CASSPYSRPTGNEQFF
TGTGCCAGCAGTCCGTATAGCAGGCCCACGGGGAATGAGCAGTTCTTC
>.|TRBD2|TRBJ2-3|TRBV10-1
CASSEQRGVTDTQYF
TGCGCCAGCAGTGAGCAGCGGGGAGTGACAGATACGCAGTATTTT
>.|.|TRBJ2-4|TRBV20-1
CSASSVDFANIQYF
TGCAGTGCTTCCAGTGTTGATTTCGCGAACATTCAGTACTTC
>.|.|TRBJ1-4|TRBV12-3/TRBV12-4
CASSSGRPNEKLFF
TGTGCCAGCAGTTCCGGGAGACCTAATGAAAAACTGTTTTTT
>.|.|TRBJ2-7|TRBV6-1
CASSLRVVTSYNEQYF
TGTGCCAGCAGCCTAAGGGTGGTCACCTCCTACAATGAGCAGTACTTC
>many|.|TRBJ2-5|TRBV7-2
CASSLGGVGLLPGETQYF
TGTGCCAGCAGCTTAGGCGGTGTGGGACTCCTTCCCGGGGAGACCCAGTACTTC
>few|.|TRBJ1-1|TRBV6-5
CASSLYIGGAEAFF
TGTGCCAGCAGCCTATATATCGGCGGAGCTGAAGCTTTCTTT
>many|TRBD2|TRBJ2-5|TRBV6-2/TRBV6-3
CASSFRLAGETQYF
TGTGCCAGCAGTTTTCGACTAGCCGGTGAGACCCAGTACTTC
>many|.|TRBJ2-1|TRBV15
CATSRRAAPYNEQFF
TGTGCCACCAGCAGAAGAGCGGCCCCCTACAATGAGCAGTTCTTC
>many|.|TRBJ2-5|TRBV5-1
CASEGIGETQYF
TGCGCCAGCGAGGGAATTGGAGAGACCCAGTACTTC
>many|.|TRBJ2-3|TRBV3-1
CASSHLGVDTQYF
TGTGCCAGCAGCCATTTAGGGGTAGATACGCAGTATTTT
>many|.|TRBJ1-1|TRBV6-1
CASLIGHLNTEAFF
TGTGCCAGCTTAATCGGACATTTGAACACTGAAGCTTTCTTT
>.|.|TRBJ2-3|TRBV12-3/TRBV12-4
CASSFGSVSTDAEYF
TGTGCCAGCAGTTTCGGCAGCGTTAGCACAGATGCGGAGTATTTT
>many|.|TRBJ1-5|TRBV20-1
CSANRGGPVEPQHF
TGCAGCGCTAATCGGGGAGGCCCTGTGGAGCCCCAGCATTTT
>.|TRBD2|TRBJ2-1|TRBV12-3/TRBV12-4
CASSPTSGGAGSGQFF
TGTGCCAGCAGTCCCACTAGCGGGGGGGCCGGAAGTGGGCAGTTCTTC
>once|.|TRBJ2-1|TRBV20-1
CSAGRRTYNEQFF
TGCAGTGCGGGGAGACGGACGTACAATGAGCAGTTCTTC
>few|.|TRBJ1-4|TRBV12-3/TRBV12-4
CASSITIATNEKLFF
TGTGCCAGCAGCATAACGATTGCAACTAATGAAAAACTGTTTTTT
>many|.|TRBJ2-2|TRBV25-1
CASWDYTGELFF
TGTGCCAGCTGGGACTACACCGGGGAGCTGTTTTTT
>.|TRBD1|TRBJ1-6|TRBV20-1
CSAGPGQYNSPLHF
TGCAGTGCTGGGCCGGGACAGTATAATTCACCCCTCCACTTT
>.|.|TRBJ2-1|TRBV18
CASSRKAAGDDNEQFF
TGTGCCAGCTCAAGGAAAGCAGCAGGTGATGACAATGAGCAGTTCTTC
>many|.|TRBJ1-1|TRBV5-1
CASTASEGLNTEAFF
TGCGCCAGCACCGCATCGGAGGGGTTAAACACTGAAGCTTTCTTT
>many|.|TRBJ1-2|TRBV4-2
CASSPSGLDYGYTF
TGTGCCAGCAGCCCCTCGGGGCTTGACTATGGCTACACCTTC
>.|.|TRBJ2-6|TRBV24-1
CATGFRTAGANALTF
TGTGCCACCGGATTTAGGACAGCTGGGGCCAACGCCCTGACTTTC
>many|TRBD1|TRBJ1-2|TRBV25-1
CASSARQGWHGGYTF
TGTGCCAGCAGTGCCCGACAGGGGTGGCACGGTGGCTACACCTTC
>many|.|TRBJ2-5|TRBV7-2
CASSLVLGETQYF
TGTGCCAGCAGCTTAGTACTCGGGGAGACCCAGTACTTC
>few|TRBD1|TRBJ1-5|TRBV30
CAWSGTGGNQPQHF
TGTGCCTGGAGTGGGACAGGGGGAAATCAGCCCCAGCATTTT
>.|.|TRBJ2-7|TRBV7-9
CASSTTPQAYEQYF
TGTGCCAGCAGCACAACGCCGCAGGCCTACGAGCAGTACTTC
>many|.|TRBJ2-5|TRBV29-1
CAEHQETQYF
TGCGCCGAACACCAAGAGACCCAGTACTTC
>many|TRBD2|TRBJ2-3|TRBV3-1
CASSQGLAGNTQYF
TGTGCCAGCAGCCAAGGACTAGCGGGAAATACGCAGTATTTT
>few|TRBD1|TRBJ1-5|TRBV28
CASRNRGDNQPQHF
TGTGCCAGCAGGAACAGGGGCGACAATCAGCCCCAGCATTTT
>.|.|TRBJ1-1|TRBV20-1
CSASEDMNTEAFF
TGCAGTGCTAGCGAGGATATGAACACTGAAGCTTTCTTT
>once|TRBD1|TRBJ1-2|TRBV15
CATSRTGEPNYGYTF
TGTGCCACCAGCAGAACAGGGGAGCCTAACTATGGCTACACCTTC
>many|TRBD1|TRBJ2-3|TRBV12-3/TRBV12-4
CASSMGQGRTDTQYF
TGTGCCAGCAGTATGGGACAGGGTCGCACAGATACGCAGTATTTT